This T cell receptor (beta chain) appears in the sequencing data of a study of T cell changes during pregnancy in multiple sclerosis. Generated by immunoSEQ multiplex PCR, the TCRdb table keeps only in-frame clones and is missing some. The sample yields about 50,000 clones, 85% to 95% seen once. This TCR derives from a female donor with multiple sclerosis, enrolled in a pregnancy study. The material sequenced was CD4+ T cells from peripheral blood mononuclear cells, taken in the second trimester of pregnancy.

CDR3: CASSGQGGAAETQYF. As DNA, the CDR3 is TGTGCCAGCAGCGGCCAGGGGGGCGCGGCCGAGACCCAGTACTTC. This chain uses TRBV9 with TRBJ2-5; the D gene is possibly TRBD1 (7 bases). The CDR3 spans 15 residues. With 3 bases removed from V and 5 bases from J, the gap between germline ends came to 17 bases. From germline, CDR1 is SGDLS and CDR2 YYNGEE. The variable domain in full, with the rest retrieved from reference TRBV9 and TRBJ2-5, is DSGVTQTPKHLITATGQRVTLRCSPRSGDLSVYWYQQSLDQGLQFLIQYYNGEERAKGNILERFSAQQFPDLHSELNLSSLELGDSALYFCASSGQGGAAETQYFGPGTRLLVL.